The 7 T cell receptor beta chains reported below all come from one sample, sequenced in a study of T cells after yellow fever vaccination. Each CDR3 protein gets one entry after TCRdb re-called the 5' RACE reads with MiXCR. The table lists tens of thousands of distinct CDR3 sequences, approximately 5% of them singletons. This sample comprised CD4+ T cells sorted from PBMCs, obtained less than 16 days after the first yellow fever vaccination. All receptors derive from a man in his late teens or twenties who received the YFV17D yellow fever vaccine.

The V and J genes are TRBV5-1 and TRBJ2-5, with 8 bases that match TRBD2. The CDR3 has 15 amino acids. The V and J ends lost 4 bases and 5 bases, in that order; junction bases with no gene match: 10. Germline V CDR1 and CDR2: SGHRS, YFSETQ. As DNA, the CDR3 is TGCGCCAGCAGCGCGGGACTAGTCGGGATGGAGACCCAGTACTTC. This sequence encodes CASSAGLVGMETQYF.

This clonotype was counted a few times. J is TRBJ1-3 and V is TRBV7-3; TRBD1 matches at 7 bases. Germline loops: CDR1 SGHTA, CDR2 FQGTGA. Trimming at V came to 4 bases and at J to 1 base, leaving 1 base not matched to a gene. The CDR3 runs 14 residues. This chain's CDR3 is CASSSRGSGNTIYF. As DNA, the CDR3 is TGTGCCAGCAGCTCCAGGGGGTCTGGAAACACCATATATTTT.

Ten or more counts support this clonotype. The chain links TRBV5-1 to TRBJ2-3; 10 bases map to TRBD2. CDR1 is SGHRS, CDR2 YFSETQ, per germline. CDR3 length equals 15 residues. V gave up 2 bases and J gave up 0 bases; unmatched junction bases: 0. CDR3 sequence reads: CASSLLAGSTDTQYF. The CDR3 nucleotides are TGCGCCAGCAGCTTACTAGCGGGGAGCACAGATACGCAGTATTTT.

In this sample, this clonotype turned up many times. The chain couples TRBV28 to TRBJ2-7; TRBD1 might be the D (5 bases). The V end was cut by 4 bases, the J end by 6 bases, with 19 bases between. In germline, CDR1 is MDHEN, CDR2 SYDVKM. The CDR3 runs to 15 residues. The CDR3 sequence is CASSSPITRVGEQYV. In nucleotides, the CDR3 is TGTGCCAGCAGTTCCCCAATAACCAGGGTGGGCGAGCAGTACGTC.

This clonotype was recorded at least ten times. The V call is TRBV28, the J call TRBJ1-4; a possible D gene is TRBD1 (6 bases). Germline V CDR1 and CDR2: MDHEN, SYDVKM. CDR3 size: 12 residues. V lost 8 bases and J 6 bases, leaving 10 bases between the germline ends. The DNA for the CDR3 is TGTGCCAGCCGGGCAGGGGATGAAAAACTGTTTTTT. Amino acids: CASRAGDEKLFF.

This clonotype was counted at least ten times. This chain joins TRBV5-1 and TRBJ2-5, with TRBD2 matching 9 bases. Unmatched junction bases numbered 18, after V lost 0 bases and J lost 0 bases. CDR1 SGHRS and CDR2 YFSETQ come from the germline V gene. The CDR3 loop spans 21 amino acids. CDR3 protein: CASSLGVSAGGPTAYQETQYF. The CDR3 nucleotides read TGCGCCAGCAGCTTGGGAGTTTCAGCGGGGGGCCCGACCGCGTACCAAGAGACCCAGTACTTC.

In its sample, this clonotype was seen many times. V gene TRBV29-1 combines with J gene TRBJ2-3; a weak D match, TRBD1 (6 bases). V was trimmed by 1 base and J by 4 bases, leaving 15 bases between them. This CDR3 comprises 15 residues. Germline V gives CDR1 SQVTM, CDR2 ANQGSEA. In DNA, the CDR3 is TGCAGCGTTGAAGGGACAGTGGGGGTCCCAGATACGCAGTATTTT. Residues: CSVEGTVGVPDTQYF.